The present entry profiles one T cell receptor beta chain with its context. This record belongs to a study of shared clonotypes between healthy human individuals. Sequencing used immunoSEQ multiplex PCR; TCRdb keeps in-frame clones, though not all of them. The sample has approximately 650,000 clones; around 95% are singletons. Positive CCR7 selection of CD45RO-negative cells yielded the naive CD8 cells, and terminally differentiated effector memory CD45RA+ cells were excluded. The healthy adult donors were HIV-negative and reported no recent acute infections or vaccinations. The CDR3 is 16 amino acids. Trimming removed 5 bases from V and 4 bases from J; junction bases left unmatched: 7. Germline V gene sequence: CDR1 SEHNR, CDR2 FQNEAQ (reference sequence).

The sequence derives from a woman aged 25 to 39 in good health. This sequence joins TRBV7-9 and TRBJ2-1; 11 positions agree with TRBD1. Sequenced material: naive CD8+ T cells sorted from blood. In nucleotides, the CDR3 is TGTGCCAGCAGCCACTGGGACAGGGGGTCGTACAATGAGCAGTTCTTC. Translating gives CASSHWDRGSYNEQFF.